This T cell receptor (beta chain) stems from a study of cytomegalovirus exposure and HLA in healthy donors. V lost 5 bases and J 0 bases, leaving 14 bases between the germline ends. CDR1 and CDR2 from the germline V gene are MGHRA and YSYEKL. There are 15 residues in the CDR3. Study results and caveats: Apart from CMV serostatus, no immune exposure information was available.

PCR primers comprised 60 Vbeta and 13 Jbeta primers. Original data processing: Counted up in a later analysis, unique TCR beta chains came to 60 million to 95 million, with some 11 million shared. Using immunoSEQ multiplex PCR, the repertoire was profiled, and TCRdb retains in-frame clones only, with some absent. The V and J calls and clone size were taken over from that table, and D and trimming were inferred from the DNA. The sample holds 65,000 to 90,000 clones. A word on this clone: The antigen remains unidentified.

This sequence was found in a man aged 40-50 years in good health and CMV-seronegative. This rearrangement joins TRBV4-1 to TRBJ2-7, with D possibly TRBD1 on 5 matching bases. Sample: PBMCs. CDR3 sequence (DNA): TGCGCCAGCAGCAGACAAGGGGCAGACTCCTACGAGCAGTACTTC. Protein sequence: CASSRQGADSYEQYF.